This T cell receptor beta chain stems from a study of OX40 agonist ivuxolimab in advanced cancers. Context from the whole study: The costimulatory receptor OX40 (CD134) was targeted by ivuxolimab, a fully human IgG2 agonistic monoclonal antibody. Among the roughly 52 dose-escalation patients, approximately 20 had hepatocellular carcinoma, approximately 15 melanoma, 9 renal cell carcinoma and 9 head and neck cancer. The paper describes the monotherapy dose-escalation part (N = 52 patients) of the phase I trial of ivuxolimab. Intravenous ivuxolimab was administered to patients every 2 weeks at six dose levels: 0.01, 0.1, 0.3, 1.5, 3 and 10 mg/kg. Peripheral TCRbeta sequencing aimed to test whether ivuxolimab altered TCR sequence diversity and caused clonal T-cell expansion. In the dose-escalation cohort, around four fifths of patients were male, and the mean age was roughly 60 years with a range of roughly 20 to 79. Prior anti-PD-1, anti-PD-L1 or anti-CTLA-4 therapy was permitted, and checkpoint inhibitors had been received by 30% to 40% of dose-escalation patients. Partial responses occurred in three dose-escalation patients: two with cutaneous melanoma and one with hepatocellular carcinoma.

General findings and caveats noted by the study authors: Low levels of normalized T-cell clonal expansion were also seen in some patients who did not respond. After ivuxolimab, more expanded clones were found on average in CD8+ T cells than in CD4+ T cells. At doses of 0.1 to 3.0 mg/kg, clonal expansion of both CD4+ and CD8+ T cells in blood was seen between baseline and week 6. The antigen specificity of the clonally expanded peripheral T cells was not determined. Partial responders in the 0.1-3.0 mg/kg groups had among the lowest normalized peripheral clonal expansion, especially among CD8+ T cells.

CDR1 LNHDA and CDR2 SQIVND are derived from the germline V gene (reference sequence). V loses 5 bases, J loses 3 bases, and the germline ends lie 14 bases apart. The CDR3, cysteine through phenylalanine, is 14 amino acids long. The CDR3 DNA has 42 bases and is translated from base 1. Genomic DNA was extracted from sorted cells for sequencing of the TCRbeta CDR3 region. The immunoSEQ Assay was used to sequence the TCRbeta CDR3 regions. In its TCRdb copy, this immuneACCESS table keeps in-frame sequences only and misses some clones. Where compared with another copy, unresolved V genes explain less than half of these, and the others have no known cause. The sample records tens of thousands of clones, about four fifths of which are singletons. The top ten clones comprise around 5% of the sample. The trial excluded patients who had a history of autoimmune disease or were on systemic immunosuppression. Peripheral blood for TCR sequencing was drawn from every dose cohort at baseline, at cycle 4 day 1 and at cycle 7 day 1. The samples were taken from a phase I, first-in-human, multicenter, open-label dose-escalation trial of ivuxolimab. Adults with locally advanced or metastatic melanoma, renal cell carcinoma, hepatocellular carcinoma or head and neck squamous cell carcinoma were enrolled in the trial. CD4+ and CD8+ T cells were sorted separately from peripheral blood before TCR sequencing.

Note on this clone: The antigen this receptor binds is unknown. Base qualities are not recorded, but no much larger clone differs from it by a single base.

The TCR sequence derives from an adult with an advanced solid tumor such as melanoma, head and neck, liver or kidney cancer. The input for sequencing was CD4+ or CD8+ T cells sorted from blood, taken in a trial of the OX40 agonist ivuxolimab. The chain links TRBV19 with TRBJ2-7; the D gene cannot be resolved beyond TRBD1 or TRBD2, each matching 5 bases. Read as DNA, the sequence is TGTGCCAGTAGTCCCGGGACCGGGCGCTACGAGCAGTACTTC. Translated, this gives CASSPGTGRYEQYF.